This entry describes one TCR beta chain. This sample is drawn from a study of technical replicates of blood from several donors. Some clones are missing from TCRdb's copy, which holds only in-frame ones; the method was immunoSEQ multiplex PCR. The table includes about 73,000 clones, 90% detected once. The CDR3 contains 17 residues. Germline values: CDR1 MNHEY, CDR2 SMNVEV (reference sequence). Trimming removed 5 bases from V and 2 bases from J; junction bases left unmatched: 6. The sequencing input was PBMCs. The receptor was isolated from a human donor in good health. Some clones in this sample may be carry-over from other donors' samples. The V call is TRBV27, the J call TRBJ2-6, with 10 bases lining up with TRBD1. CDR3 residues: CASSQGTGVPGANVLTF. The CDR3 nucleotides read TGTGCCAGCAGTCAAGGGACAGGGGTACCTGGGGCCAACGTCCTGACTTTC.